This is a list of T cell receptor beta chains from one sample in a study of shared clonotypes between healthy human individuals. Profiling relied on immunoSEQ multiplex PCR, and the TCRdb table lists in-frame clones only, not all of them. This sample has about 2.3 million clones, with 90% to 95% found just once. The sequenced material came from naive CD4+ T cells from PBMCs. The receptor source for this set is a man aged 18 to 30 in good health. Some clones in this sample may be carry-over from other donors' samples. The conserved cysteine and the conserved F or W are not part of the CDR3 here. Each record gives: J gene, V gene, CDR3 length, CDR3 protein.

TRBJ2-5 TRBV2 14 ASRSGVAGLGETQY
TRBJ2-1 TRBV7-3 9 ASSFGGEQF
TRBJ2-3 TRBV5-1 13 ASSPRTGGPDTQY
TRBJ2-1 TRBV7-3 13 ASSLQREMGNEQF
TRBJ1-2 TRBV19 11 ASSMNRNYGYT
TRBJ1-1 TRBV5-1 13 ASSDSGQINTEAF
TRBJ2-7 TRBV5-1 10 ASSLTGDEQY
TRBJ2-1 TRBV4-2 13 ASSPGLAGVNEQF
TRBJ1-1 TRBV6-4 11 ASSAQLDTEAF
TRBJ2-5 TRBV11-2 13 ASSTGQGAGRTQY
TRBJ2-7 TRBV28 11 ATTGLADYEQY
TRBJ1-1 TRBV28 13 ASSLPGGGNTEAF
TRBJ2-7 TRBV5-8 11 ASSFRETYEQY
- TRBV29-1 11 SVVLTGFYEQY
TRBJ2-7 TRBV28 13 ASTSWGGSSYEQY
TRBJ2-5 TRBV27 15 ASSPPTSLGRQETQY
TRBJ1-5 TRBV6-5 12 ASSLRGSNQPQH
TRBJ2-4 TRBV19 14 ASSAHDRGSRDIQY
TRBJ1-1 TRBV9 11 ASSVDSGTEAF
TRBJ2-7 TRBV28 13 ASSPMTPDGYEQY
TRBJ2-6 TRBV11-3 14 ASSSSVGTGANVLT
TRBJ1-2 TRBV4-2 13 ASSQGGGGNYGYT
TRBJ1-1 TRBV27 12 ASQSIFMNTEAF
TRBJ1-5 TRBV30 12 AWSARDGFQPQH
TRBJ2-7 TRBV7-9 14 ASSLGGLAGAYEQY
TRBJ2-1 TRBV5-1 11 ASSPDVYNEQF
TRBJ2-1 TRBV19 14 ASSIFRAGAYNEQF
TRBJ2-5 TRBV11-2 12 ASSPAGTSGLLD
TRBJ1-2 TRBV4-1 13 ASSQERDTIYGYT
TRBJ1-1 TRBV28 9 ASSLQTEAF
TRBJ2-7 TRBV9 14 ASSHSGQGAIYEQY
TRBJ1-1 TRBV29-1 14 SVEPFKRGWETEAF
TRBJ1-5 TRBV28 14 ASSLTGLGSNQPQH
TRBJ2-7 TRBV6-6 13 ASRVRAGVSYEQY
TRBJ2-2 TRBV28 13 ASTSLAGGPGELF
TRBJ2-5 TRBV20-1 9 SGRLGETQY
TRBJ1-4 TRBV11-2 14 ASSPLGTGFNEKLF
TRBJ1-1 TRBV5-1 14 ASSLPTGGLATEAF
TRBJ2-7 TRBV19 13 ASSTDSPLSREQY
TRBJ2-3 TRBV5-1 12 ASSPPGRDDTQY
TRBJ2-7 TRBV7-9 15 ASSLVPRQGLRDEQY
TRBJ2-7 TRBV5-1 16 ASSIETSGRVSAYEQY
TRBJ2-1 TRBV5-1 13 ASSLILGSTDEQF
TRBJ2-4 TRBV19 13 ASTEGALSKNIQY
TRBJ1-2 TRBV2 12 ASRGTGQFYGYT
TRBJ1-1 TRBV9 12 ASRRTGENTEAF
TRBJ2-7 TRBV7-8 10 ASSYRQFEQY
TRBJ2-1 TRBV21-1 15 ASSRTFSREGYNEQF
TRBJ2-7 TRBV11-2 13 ASSFGMARYYEQY
TRBJ1-5 TRBV2 14 ASSSTRGGQGQPQH
TRBJ2-7 TRBV9 13 ASSEQAGGIYEQY
TRBJ2-3 TRBV14 15 ASSQVLGAGVRDTQY
TRBJ1-2 TRBV19 13 ASSIPRSGPYGYT
TRBJ1-4 TRBV18 14 ASSPPPSGLGEKLF
TRBJ1-1 TRBV28 12 ASSFRTGGTEAF